The 6 T cell receptor beta chains reported below all come from one sample, sequenced in a study of post-analysis software for immune sequencing data. Findings and caveats of the study: TRBV segments more frequent in patients than in controls numbered roughly 5 and included TRBV5-6, TRBV5-1 and TRBV20-1.

These receptors' antigens are unknown. Prepared libraries of TCR beta cDNA carried unique molecular identifiers. TCRdb recomputed calls from the PCR reads with MiXCR, one row per CDR3 protein. The table includes around 770,000 distinct CDR3 sequences, 40% to 55% detected once. Sequences were obtained from blood. These receptors were collected from a girl aged 5-17 years with multiple sclerosis.

The J gene is TRBJ2-1, the V gene TRBV6-2 or TRBV6-3, with D possibly being TRBD1 or TRBD2 (5 bases each). Trimming removed 6 bases at V and 5 bases at J, with 17 bases between. This CDR3 is 15 amino acids long. Per the germline V gene, CDR1 is MNHEY and CDR2 is SVGEGT. CDR3 loop: CASSRAGTAHNEQFF. The CDR3 region has the DNA TGTGCCAGCAGCCGAGCCGGGACGGCCCACAATGAGCAGTTCTTC.

With regard to this clonotype: The germline gene is not matched at one end of the junction; a read error may be the cause. The genes are TRBV7-7 and TRBJ2-2; weak D call: TRBD2 (7 bases). The CDR3 has 14 amino acids. CDR1 and CDR2 from the germline V gene are SSHAT and FNYEAQ (reference sequence). The CDR3 nucleotides are TGTGCTAGCAGGCGGGGGCTAAACACCGGGGAGCTGTTTTTT. Its protein product is CASRRGLNTGELFF. Full variable domain (outside the CDR3, taken from reference TRBV7-7 and TRBJ2-2): GAGVSQSPRYKVTKRGQDVTLRCDPISSHATLYWYQQALGQGPEFLTYFNYEAQPDKSGLPSDRFSAERPEGSISTLTIQRTEQRDSAMYRCASRRGLNTGELFFGEGSRLTVL.

In the case of this clonotype: A read error is possible here, since a much larger clone lies one base away. The CDR3 sequence: CASSSSRSNEQFF. The CDR3 nucleotides read TGTGCCAGCAGCTCTAGCAGGAGTAATGAGCAGTTCTTC. This chain links TRBV6-5 with TRBJ2-1; a possible D gene is TRBD2 (5 bases). The ends were cut back, 6 bases at V and 7 bases at J, with 13 bases in the middle. This CDR3 is built from 13 residues. Germline V gene data show CDR1 as MNHEY and CDR2 as SVGAGI.

This chain joins TRBV12-3 or TRBV12-4 and TRBJ2-1, with a weak D call TRBD2 (5 bases). This CDR3 region has 13 residues. The V end lost 4 bases, the J end lost 8 bases, and 12 bases lay between the germline ends. DNA for the CDR3: TGTGCCAGCAGTTACACGCTAGCCTATGAGCAGTTCTTC. This sequence encodes CASSYTLAYEQFF.

The V and J genes are TRBV20-1 and TRBJ2-7, with TRBD2 identical over 12 bases. J lost 3 bases, V lost 2 bases, and 2 bases had no gene match. Germline V gene sequence: CDR1 DFQATT, CDR2 SNEGSKA (reference sequence). The length of the CDR3 is 14 residues. Written as DNA, the CDR3 is TGCAGTGCTAGACCGGGACTAGCGGGCTACGAGCAGTACTTC. Translated: CSARPGLAGYEQYF.

This clonotype was counted a few times. This CDR3 reads CASSRDPNQPQHF. DNA for the CDR3: TGTGCCAGCAGTCGTGACCCAAATCAGCCCCAGCATTTT. This sequence joins TRBV6-1 and TRBJ1-5; D is uncertain. Per germline, CDR1 MNHNS and CDR2 SASEGT. Deletions cut 5 bases from V and 4 bases from J, with 9 bases between. The CDR3 runs to 13 residues.